This T cell receptor (beta chain) originates from a study of T cell responses to AZD1222 COVID-19 vaccine (TCRdb year 2021). Notes on the research overall: TCR sequencing covered more than 230 trial participants: approximately 200 given two doses of AZD1222 and approximately 26 given two doses of MenACWY control vaccine. Trial participants were enrolled into age subgroups of 18-55, 56-69 and 70-plus years, which contained 148, 28 and 57 TCR-sequenced participants, respectively.

The CDR3 regions of human TCRbeta chains were subjected to immunosequencing. In the original analysis: TCRs in the repertoires were compared against a reference library of SARS-CoV-2-specific TCRs that had been generated with the MIRA antigen-specificity platform. Breadth was defined as the fraction of unique TCRs that were SARS-CoV-2-associated, and depth was defined as the fraction of total T cells that were SARS-CoV-2-associated. Each spike-specific TCR was assigned to its reactive spike region and to a CD4 or CD8 class using the MIRA data. Log10-transformed breadth and depth values were compared by one-way ANOVA with Sidak's multiple comparisons tests. As stored in TCRdb, this immuneACCESS dataset retains in-frame rearrangements with V and J assigned. A fraction of the clones does not appear; measured against another copy, unresolved V genes explain less than half of the discrepancy, and the remainder lacks a known reason. The V and J calls and the clone size are those of that table, but D and trimming were determined from the DNA. The sample contains about 180,000 clones, roughly 92% of them found a single time. The leading ten clones occupy 1.5% to 2% of the sample.

There are 14 amino acids in the CDR3, from cysteine to phenylalanine inclusive. Only the CDR3 DNA stays, 42 bases, in frame from base 1. CDR1 and CDR2 are drawn from the germline V gene (reference sequence): SGHNT, YYREEE. V sheds 4 bases and J sheds 1 base, leaving 11 bases between their ends. Remarks on this clone: The antigen it recognizes is unknown. It has no much larger one-base neighbor in the sample; base qualities were not kept.

In light of the paper, this sample's time point label describes: about 28 days (+/-7) after the second vaccine dose. AZD1222 recipients with second doses at about 4 weeks or about 12 weeks were pooled, because spike-specific TCR depth and breadth did not differ between schedules. The vaccinee samples were drawn from two UK trials, COV001 and COV002, one of which was a single-blind randomized controlled phase 2/3 trial testing AZD1222 (ChAdOx1 nCoV-19) in healthy adults. For TCRbeta chain sequencing, PBMC samples from trial participants were taken at day 0 and at day 28 after the second dose. What the authors observed across the whole study: In the small 56-69-year group, the increase in depth fell short of significance, most likely because of low power. After two AZD1222 doses, spike-specific TCR breadth and depth were significantly higher than at day 0 and than in MenACWY recipients. Reportedly, close to half of the unique spike-specific TCRs recognized epitopes lying outside the regions that are mutated in the B.1.351 and B.1.1.7 variants. Participants were mostly white British, with more females than males. The authors suggested clonal diversity may have been underestimated. Only a handful of AZD1222 recipients were SARS-CoV-2 seropositive at baseline, limiting conclusions about previously exposed vaccinees. Vaccine-associated CD4 TCRs spanned the whole spike protein, with dominant responses in regions 160-218 and 743-854. Because no day 14 peak-response samples were available, the repertoires could be characterized only after the peak T cell response.

This TCR came from an adult who received the AZD1222 COVID-19 vaccine. The sample was peripheral blood, taken 28 days after the second AZD1222 dose. The chain is made from TRBV5-4 and TRBJ1-2; the D region possibly corresponds to TRBD1 (5 bases align). Here is the DNA: TGTGCCAGCAGCGAAAAGACAGATAACTATGGCTACACCTTC. The resulting protein is CASSEKTDNYGYTF.